This T cell receptor (beta chain) was documented in a study of Graves' ophthalmopathy and Graves' hyperthyroidism. The V end lost 0 bases, the J end lost 1 base, and 13 bases lay between the germline ends. Per the germline V gene, CDR1 is MNHNS and CDR2 is SASEGT. The CDR3 is 17 amino acids. The authors amplified TCR beta CDR3 regions, and they did so from RNA transcripts for repertoire sequencing. First-round RT-PCR with HTBI primers preceded a second-round multiplex PCR. TCRdb re-called the multiplex PCR reads with MiXCR, one entry per CDR3 protein. Here the sample spans about 370,000 distinct CDR3 sequences, 15% to 20% being singletons. In this sample, this clonotype turned up many times.

The origin of this receptor is a woman between 18 and 29 years old with Graves' ophthalmopathy. The specimen sequenced was peripheral blood. J is TRBJ2-4 and V is TRBV6-1; D may be TRBD2 (7 bases). Written as DNA, the CDR3 is TGTGCCAGCAGTGAAGCGTCCGCGGGGGCTGCCAAAAACATTCAGTACTTC. Translating gives CASSEASAGAAKNIQYF.